These 3 T cell receptor beta chains were sequenced from one sample in a study of human T cells and chemical hapten exposure. Regarding time point: patch test 3, about 24 weeks after DPC sensitization. Treatment here: therapeutic diphenylcyclopropenone sensitization with weekly scalp DPC. From the RACE reads, TCRdb called clonotypes with MiXCR, one entry per CDR3 protein. This sample has 95,000 to 150,000 distinct CDR3 sequences; approximately 11% occur once, and the top ten carry approximately 2.5%. Sequenced here: whole blood, sampled in connection with sensitization to the hapten diphenylcyclopropenone (DPC). The receptors were gathered from a woman aged 45 to 65 with alopecia areata. Some clones in this sample may be carry-over from other donors' samples.

The chain carries TRBV11-2 and TRBJ1-1; D possibly corresponds to TRBD1 (6 bases). The CDR3 consists of 15 residues. V was cut by 0 bases and J by 2 bases, with 10 bases left in between. Germline CDR1 SGHAT, CDR2 FQNNGV. The CDR3 DNA is TGTGCCAGCAGCTTAGACACAGGGTTTAACACTGAAGCTTTCTTT. It translates to CASSLDTGFNTEAFF.

This clonotype has only a few counts. The V gene is TRBV27, the J gene TRBJ2-5; 9 bases are shared with TRBD2. The germline V gene encodes CDR1 MNHEY and CDR2 SMNVEV (reference sequence). The V and J ends lost 6 bases and 1 base, in that order; junction bases with no gene match: 9. This CDR3 spans 16 amino acids. CDR3 sequence reads: CASRPVASGTQETQYF. The CDR3 bases are TGTGCCAGCAGGCCCGTGGCTAGCGGGACCCAAGAGACCCAGTACTTC.

About this clonotype itself: Likely a read error: the CDR3 ends without its conserved phenylalanine or tryptophan. The CDR3 loop is CASSPLNEQFL. The CDR3 DNA reads TGTGCCAGCAGTCCCCTTAATGAGCAGTTCTTA. The gene calls are TRBV6-2 or TRBV6-3 and TRBJ2-1; D not certain. The CDR3 is made up of 11 amino acids. CDR1 and CDR2 from the germline V gene are MNHEY and SVGEGT. V lost 5 bases and J lost 7, with 6 bases in between.